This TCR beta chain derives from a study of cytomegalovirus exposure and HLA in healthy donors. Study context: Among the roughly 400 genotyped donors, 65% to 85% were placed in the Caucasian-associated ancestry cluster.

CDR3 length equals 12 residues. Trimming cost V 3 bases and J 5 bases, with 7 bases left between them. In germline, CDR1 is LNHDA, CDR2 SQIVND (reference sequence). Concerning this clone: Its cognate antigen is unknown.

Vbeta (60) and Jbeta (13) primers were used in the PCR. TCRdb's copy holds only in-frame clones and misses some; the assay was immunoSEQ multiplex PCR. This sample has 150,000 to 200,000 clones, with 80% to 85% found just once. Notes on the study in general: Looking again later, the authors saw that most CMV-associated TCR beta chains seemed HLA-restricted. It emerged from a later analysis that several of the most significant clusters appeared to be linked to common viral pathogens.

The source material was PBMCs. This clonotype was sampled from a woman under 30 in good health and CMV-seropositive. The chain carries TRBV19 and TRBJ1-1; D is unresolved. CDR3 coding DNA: TGTGCCAGTAGTATTTCAGTTACTGAAGCTTTCTTT. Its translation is CASSISVTEAFF.